This T cell receptor (beta chain) was recovered during a study of T cells in Graves' hyperthyroidism and ophthalmopathy. The table lists this clonotype with many counts. Template material for amplifying TCR beta CDR3 regions consisted of RNA transcripts. The HTBI primer set was used in a first-round RT-PCR of the TCR CDR3. TCRdb itself ran the multiplex PCR reads through MiXCR, one entry per CDR3 protein. This sample yields 350,000 or so distinct CDR3 sequences, of which around 23% are seen a single time; around half belongs to the top ten. Germline CDR1 reads SNHLY; CDR2 reads FYNNEI. The CDR3 is 11 amino acids. Unmatched junction bases numbered 2, after V lost 7 bases and J lost 8 bases.

The chain links TRBV2 to TRBJ2-4, with TRBD2 identical over 7 bases. The sequencing input was blood. The source of this sequence is a woman aged 50 to 60 with Graves' hyperthyroidism. For the CDR3, the DNA is TGTGCCAGCAAGGGAGGGGACATTCAGTACTTC. Its translation: CASKGGDIQYF.